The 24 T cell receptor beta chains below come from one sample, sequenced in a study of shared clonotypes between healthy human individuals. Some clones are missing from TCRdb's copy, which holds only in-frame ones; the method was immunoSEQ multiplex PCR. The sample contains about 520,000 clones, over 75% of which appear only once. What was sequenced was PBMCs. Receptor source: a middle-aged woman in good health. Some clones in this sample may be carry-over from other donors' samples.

Written as DNA, the CDR3 is TGTGCCAGCCACCACAGCGGGAACCCCTACAATGAGCAGTTCTTC. It translates to CASHHSGNPYNEQFF. The chain is built from TRBV2 and TRBJ2-1, with 7 bases fitting TRBD2. V gave up 8 bases and J gave up 2 bases; unmatched junction bases: 9. This CDR3 has 15 amino acids. From germline, CDR1 is SNHLY and CDR2 FYNNEI.

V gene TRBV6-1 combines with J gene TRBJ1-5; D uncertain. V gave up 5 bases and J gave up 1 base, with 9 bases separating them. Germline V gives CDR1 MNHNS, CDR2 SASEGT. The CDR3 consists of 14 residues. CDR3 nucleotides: TGTGCCAGCAGTTATGGGGTGAGCAATCAGCCCCAGCATTTT. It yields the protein CASSYGVSNQPQHF.

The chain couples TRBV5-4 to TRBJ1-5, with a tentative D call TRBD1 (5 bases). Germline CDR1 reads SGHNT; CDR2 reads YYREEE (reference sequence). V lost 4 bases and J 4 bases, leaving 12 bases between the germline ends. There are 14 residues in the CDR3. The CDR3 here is CASSPGTGNQPQHF. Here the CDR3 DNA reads TGTGCCAGCAGCCCCGGGACGGGAAATCAGCCCCAGCATTTT.

The CDR3 is CASSVDEDRDAYEQYF. In DNA, the CDR3 is TGTGCCAGCAGCGTAGACGAGGACAGGGACGCCTACGAGCAGTACTTC. This chain links TRBV9 with TRBJ2-7; 8 bases line up with TRBD1. CDR1 and CDR2 (germline): SGDLS, YYNGEE. The CDR3 is made up of 16 amino acids. V dropped 0 bases and J dropped 2; count of bases not matched to a gene: 7.

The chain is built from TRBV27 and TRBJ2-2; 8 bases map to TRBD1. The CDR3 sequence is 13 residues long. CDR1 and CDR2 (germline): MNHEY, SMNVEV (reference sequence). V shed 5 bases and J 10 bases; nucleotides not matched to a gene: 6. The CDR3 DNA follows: TGTGCCAGCAGTCACCAGGGGGCGGTGGAGCTGTTTTTT. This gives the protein CASSHQGAVELFF.

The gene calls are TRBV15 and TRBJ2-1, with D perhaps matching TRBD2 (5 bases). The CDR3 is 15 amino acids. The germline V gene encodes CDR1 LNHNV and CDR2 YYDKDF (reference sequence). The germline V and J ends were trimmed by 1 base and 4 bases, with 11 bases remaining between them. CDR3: CATSRVGEEYNEQFF. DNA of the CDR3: TGTGCCACCAGCAGAGTCGGGGAAGAGTACAATGAGCAGTTCTTC.

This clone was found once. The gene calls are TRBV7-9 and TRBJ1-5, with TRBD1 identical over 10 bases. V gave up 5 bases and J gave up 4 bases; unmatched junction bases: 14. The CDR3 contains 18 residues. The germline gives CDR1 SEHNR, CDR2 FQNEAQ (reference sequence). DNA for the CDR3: TGTGCCAGCAGCCAGACAGGGGGCGCGGGGGCTCGGAATCAGCCCCAGCATTTT. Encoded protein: CASSQTGGAGARNQPQHF.

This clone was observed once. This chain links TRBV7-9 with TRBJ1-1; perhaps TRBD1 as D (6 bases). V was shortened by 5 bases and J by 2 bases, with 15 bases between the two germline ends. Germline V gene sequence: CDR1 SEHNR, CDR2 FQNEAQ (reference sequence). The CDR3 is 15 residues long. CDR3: CASSPYRDANTEAFF. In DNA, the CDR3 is TGTGCCAGCAGCCCATACAGGGATGCTAACACTGAAGCTTTCTTT.

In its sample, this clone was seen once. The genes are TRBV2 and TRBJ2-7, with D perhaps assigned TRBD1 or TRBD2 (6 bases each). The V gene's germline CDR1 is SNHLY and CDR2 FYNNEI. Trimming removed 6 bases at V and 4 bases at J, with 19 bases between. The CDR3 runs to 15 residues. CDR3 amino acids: CASSAEGGKGYEQYF. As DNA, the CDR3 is TGTGCCAGCAGCGCGGAGGGGGGAAAGGGTTACGAGCAGTACTTC.

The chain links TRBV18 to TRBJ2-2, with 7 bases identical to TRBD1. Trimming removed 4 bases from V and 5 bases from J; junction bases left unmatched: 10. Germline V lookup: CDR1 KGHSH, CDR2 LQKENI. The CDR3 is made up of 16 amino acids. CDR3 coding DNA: TGTGCCAGCTCACGGGACAGCGCTAGGGGGACCGGGGAGCTGTTTTTT. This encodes CASSRDSARGTGELFF.

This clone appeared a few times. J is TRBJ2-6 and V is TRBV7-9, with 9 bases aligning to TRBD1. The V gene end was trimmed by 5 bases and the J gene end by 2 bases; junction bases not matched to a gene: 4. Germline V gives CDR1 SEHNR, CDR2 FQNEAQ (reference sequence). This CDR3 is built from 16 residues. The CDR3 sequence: CASSPRTGAGANVLTF. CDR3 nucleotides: TGTGCCAGCAGCCCGCGGACAGGGGCTGGGGCCAACGTCCTGACTTTC. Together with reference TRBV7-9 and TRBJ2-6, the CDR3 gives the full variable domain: DTGVSQNPRHKITKRGQNVTFRCDPISEHNRLYWYRQTLGQGPEFLTYFQNEAQLEKSRLLSDRFSAERPKGSFSTLEIQRTEQGDSAMYLCASSPRTGAGANVLTFGAGSRLTVL.

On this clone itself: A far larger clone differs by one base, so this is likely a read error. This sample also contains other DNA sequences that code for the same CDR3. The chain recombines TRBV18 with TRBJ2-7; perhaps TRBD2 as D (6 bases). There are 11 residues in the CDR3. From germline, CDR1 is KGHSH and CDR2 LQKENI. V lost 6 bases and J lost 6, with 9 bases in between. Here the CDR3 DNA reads TGTGCCAGCTCGGGTAGCGGCGAGCAGTACTTC. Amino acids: CASSGSGEQYF.

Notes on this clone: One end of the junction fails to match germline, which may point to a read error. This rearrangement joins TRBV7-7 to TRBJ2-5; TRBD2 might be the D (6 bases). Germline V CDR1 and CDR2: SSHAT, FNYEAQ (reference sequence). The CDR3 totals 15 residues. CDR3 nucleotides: TGTGCTAGCAGCTTAGGTGGGGGGAAGCCAGAGACCCAGTACTTC. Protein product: CASSLGGGKPETQYF.

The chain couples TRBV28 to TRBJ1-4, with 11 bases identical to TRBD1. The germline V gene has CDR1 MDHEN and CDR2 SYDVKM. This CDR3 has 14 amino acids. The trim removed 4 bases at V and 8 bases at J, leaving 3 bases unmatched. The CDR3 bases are TGTGCCAGCAGTTCCGGACAGGGGGCCGAAAAACTGTTTTTT. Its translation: CASSSGQGAEKLFF.

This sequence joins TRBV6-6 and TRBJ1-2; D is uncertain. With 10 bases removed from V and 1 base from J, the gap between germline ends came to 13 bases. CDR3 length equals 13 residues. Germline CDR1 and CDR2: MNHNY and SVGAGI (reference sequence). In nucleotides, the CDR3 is TGTGCCACCTCCCCCCCGGGTAACTATGGCTACACCTTC. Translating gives CATSPPGNYGYTF.

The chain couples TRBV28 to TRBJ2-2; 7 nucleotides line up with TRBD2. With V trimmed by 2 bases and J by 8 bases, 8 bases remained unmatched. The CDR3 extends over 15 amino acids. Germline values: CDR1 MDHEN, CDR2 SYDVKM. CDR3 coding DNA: TGTGCCAGCAGTTTAGGCGGGACTATTCGGGGGGAGCTGTTTTTT. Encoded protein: CASSLGGTIRGELFF.

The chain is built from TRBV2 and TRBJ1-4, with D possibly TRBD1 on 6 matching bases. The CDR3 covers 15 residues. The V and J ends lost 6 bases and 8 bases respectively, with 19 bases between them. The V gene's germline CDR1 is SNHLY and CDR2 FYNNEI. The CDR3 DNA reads TGTGCCAGCAGCCGATTACAGGGATCAGGAGAAAAACTGTTTTTT. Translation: CASSRLQGSGEKLFF.

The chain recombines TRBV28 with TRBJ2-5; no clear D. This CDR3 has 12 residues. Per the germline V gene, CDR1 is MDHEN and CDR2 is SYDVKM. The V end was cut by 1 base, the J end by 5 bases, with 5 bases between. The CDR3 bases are TGTGCCAGCAGTTTATTCGGCGAGACCCAGTACTTC. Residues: CASSLFGETQYF. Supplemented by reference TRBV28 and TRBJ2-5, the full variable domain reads DVKVTQSSRYLVKRTGEKVFLECVQDMDHENMFWYRQDPGLGLRLIYFSYDVKMKEKGDIPEGYSVSREKKERFSLILESASTNQTSMYLCASSLFGETQYFGPGTRLLVL.

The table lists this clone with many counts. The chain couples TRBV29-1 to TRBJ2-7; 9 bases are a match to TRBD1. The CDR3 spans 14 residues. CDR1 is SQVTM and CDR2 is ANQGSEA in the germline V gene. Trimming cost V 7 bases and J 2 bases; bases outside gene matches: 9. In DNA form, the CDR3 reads TGCAGCGAGAGCCGGGACAGGGCCGCCTACGAGCAGTACTTC. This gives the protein CSESRDRAAYEQYF.

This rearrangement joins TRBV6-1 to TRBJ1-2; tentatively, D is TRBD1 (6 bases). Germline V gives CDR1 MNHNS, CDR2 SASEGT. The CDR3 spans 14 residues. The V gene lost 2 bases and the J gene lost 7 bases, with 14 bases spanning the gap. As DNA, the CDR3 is TGTGCCAGCAGTGAACGGATCGGGGGCCTTGGCTACACCTTC. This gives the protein CASSERIGGLGYTF.

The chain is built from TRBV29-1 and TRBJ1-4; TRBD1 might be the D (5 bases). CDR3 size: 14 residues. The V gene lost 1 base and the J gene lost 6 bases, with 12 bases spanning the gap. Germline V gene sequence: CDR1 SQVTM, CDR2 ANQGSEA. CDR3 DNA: TGCAGCGTTGAAGCTGCAGCGGGGGATGAAAAACTGTTTTTT. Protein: CSVEAAAGDEKLFF.

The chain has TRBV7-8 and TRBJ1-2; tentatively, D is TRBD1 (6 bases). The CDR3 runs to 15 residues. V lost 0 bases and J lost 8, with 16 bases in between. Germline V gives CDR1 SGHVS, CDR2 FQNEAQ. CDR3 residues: CASSLALGGAEGYTF. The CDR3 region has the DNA TGTGCCAGCAGCTTAGCGCTGGGGGGCGCAGAGGGCTACACCTTC.

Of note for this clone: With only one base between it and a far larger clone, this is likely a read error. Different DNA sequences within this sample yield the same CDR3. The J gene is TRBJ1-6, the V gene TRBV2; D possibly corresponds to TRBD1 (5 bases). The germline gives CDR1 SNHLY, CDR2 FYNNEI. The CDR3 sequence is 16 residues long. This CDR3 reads CASVLTRGSENSPLHF. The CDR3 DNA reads TGTGCAAGCGTACTCACCCGGGGCAGTGAGAATTCACCCCTCCACTTT.

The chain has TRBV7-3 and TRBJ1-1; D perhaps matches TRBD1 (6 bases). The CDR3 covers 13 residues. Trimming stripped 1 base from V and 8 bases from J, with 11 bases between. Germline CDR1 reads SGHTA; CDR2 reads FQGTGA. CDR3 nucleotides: TGTGCCAGCAGCTTAAGTGCAGGGGCGGAAGCTTTCTTT. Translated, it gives CASSLSAGAEAFF. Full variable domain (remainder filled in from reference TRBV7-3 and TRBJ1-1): GAGVSQTPSNKVTEKGKYVELRCDPISGHTALYWYRQSLGQGPEFLIYFQGTGAADDSGLPNDRFFAVRPEGSVSTLKIQRTERGDSAVYLCASSLSAGAEAFFGQGTRLTVV.